The 20 T cell receptor beta chains presented below share a single source sample, sequenced in a study of PD-1 and CTLA-4 blockade in melanoma. TCRdb's copy holds only in-frame clones and misses some; the assay was immunoSEQ multiplex PCR. The sample has tens of thousands of clones, approximately 90% seen once; the top ten hold about 8%. Sequencing used CD8+ T cells from peripheral blood, obtained from a patient given anti-PD-1 treatment. The receptors come from a human donor with melanoma.

This clone came up a few times. The chain uses TRBV4-2 and TRBJ2-7; D is unclear. Trimming cost V 0 bases and J 7 bases, with 4 bases left between them. This CDR3 spans 11 amino acids. Germline V gene data show CDR1 as LGHNA and CDR2 as YNFKEQ. CDR3 nucleotide sequence: TGTGCCAGCAGCCAAGACAGAGAGCAGTACTTC. Encoded protein: CASSQDREQYF.

The rearrangement links TRBV24-1 to TRBJ2-1, with a weak D call TRBD1 (7 bases). Germline CDR1 KGHDR, CDR2 SFDVKD. Trimming removed 0 bases from V and 5 bases from J, with 13 bases in between. This CDR3 region has 16 residues. The CDR3 loop is CATSDLGQGGDNEQFF. CDR3 nucleotides: TGTGCCACCAGTGATTTGGGGCAGGGGGGTGACAATGAGCAGTTCTTC.

CDR3 coding DNA: TGTGCCAGCAGTCCAGAGGACGGATATGGCTACACCTTC. Translation gives CASSPEDGYGYTF. This chain uses TRBV27 with TRBJ1-2; no reliable D call. Trimming stripped 5 bases from V and 5 bases from J, with 12 bases between. Germline V CDR1 and CDR2: MNHEY, SMNVEV (reference sequence). This CDR3 has 13 amino acids.

This chain joins TRBV27 and TRBJ2-2; 7 positions match TRBD2. Looked up from germline, CDR1 is MNHEY and CDR2 is SMNVEV (reference sequence). The V gene end was trimmed by 5 bases and the J gene end by 0 bases; junction bases not matched to a gene: 18. The CDR3 length is 20 residues. In DNA form, the CDR3 reads TGTGCCAGCAGTATATATTCGTTGGTTGCGGGAGCGTCGAACACCGGGGAGCTGTTTTTT. As protein: CASSIYSLVAGASNTGELFF.

The chain has TRBV5-4 and TRBJ2-1; D is perhaps TRBD1 (6 bases). CDR3 size: 13 residues. Germline V CDR1 and CDR2: SGHNT, YYREEE (reference sequence). V was trimmed by 3 bases and J by 8 bases, leaving 12 bases between them. The chain's CDR3 is CASSSQGFHEQFF. In DNA, the CDR3 is TGTGCCAGCAGCTCCCAGGGGTTCCATGAGCAGTTCTTC.

The chain has TRBV11-2 and TRBJ2-7; TRBD2 might be the D (5 bases). Germline loops: CDR1 SGHAT, CDR2 FQNNGV. The CDR3 consists of 17 residues. V was shortened by 1 base and J by 3 bases, with 19 bases between the two germline ends. CDR3 sequence (DNA): TGTGCCAGCAGCTTAGGGGAAGGATGGCTAGCCCACTACGAGCAGTACTTC. It specifies CASSLGEGWLAHYEQYF.

V and J are TRBV19 and TRBJ1-6; tentatively, D is TRBD1 (5 bases). Trimming took off 4 bases at V and 0 bases at J, with 16 bases between the two ends. The germline CDR1 and CDR2 sequences are LNHDA and SQIVND (reference sequence). The CDR3 length is 18 residues. The CDR3, as DNA: TGTGCCAGTAGTAGTAAGGGGATTCCAAGCTCCTATAATTCACCCCTCCACTTT. Translation gives CASSSKGIPSSYNSPLHF. The full variable domain, with the rest looked up from reference TRBV19 and TRBJ1-6, is DGGITQSPKYLFRKEGQNVTLSCEQNLNHDAMYWYRQDPGQGLRLIYYSQIVNDFQKGDIAEGYSVSREKKESFPLTVTSAQKNPTAFYLCASSSKGIPSSYNSPLHFGNGTRLTVT.

This clone has just one count. The V and J genes are TRBV7-9 and TRBJ2-1, with unresolved D. CDR1 and CDR2 from the germline V gene are SEHNR and FQNEAQ (reference sequence). V lost 5 bases, J lost 8 bases, and 16 bases lay in between. The length of the CDR3 is 14 residues. The CDR3 is CASSPIDGTDEQFF. The CDR3 region has the DNA TGTGCCAGCAGCCCCATTGACGGAACAGATGAGCAGTTCTTC.

This clone was seen a single time. This chain connects TRBV15 to TRBJ2-3; D is possibly TRBD2 (5 bases). Germline V CDR1 and CDR2: LNHNV, YYDKDF (reference sequence). Trimming left V 8 bases short and J 6 bases short, with 18 bases between. The CDR3 covers 14 residues. CDR3 residues: CATDVGLGMDTQYF. CDR3 coding DNA: TGTGCCACCGATGTTGGCCTCGGGATGGATACGCAGTATTTT.

The V gene is TRBV11-2, the J gene TRBJ2-1; TRBD1 or TRBD2 may be the D gene (7 bases each). The germline V and J ends were trimmed by 5 bases and 6 bases, with 11 bases remaining between them. This CDR3 has 13 amino acids. Germline CDR1 SGHAT, CDR2 FQNNGV. Written as DNA, the CDR3 is TGTGCCAGCAGCGCCAGGGGGGGCAATGAGCAGTTCTTC. Encoded protein: CASSARGGNEQFF.

The chain recombines TRBV4-2 with TRBJ2-1; no definite D call. Germline V lookup: CDR1 LGHNA, CDR2 YNFKEQ. The ends were cut back, 3 bases at V and 7 bases at J, with 7 bases in the middle. The CDR3 has 12 residues. CDR3 DNA sequence: TGTGCCAGCAGCCATAAAGAAAATGAGCAGTTCTTC. This gives the protein CASSHKENEQFF.

The V gene is TRBV3-1 (or the pseudogene TRBV3-2), the J gene TRBJ2-1; D call uncertain. Germline CDR1 and CDR2: LGHDT and YNNKEL (reference sequence). Trimming removed 0 bases from V and 5 bases from J, with 17 bases in between. This CDR3 is built from 17 residues. The CDR3 region has the DNA TGTGCCAGCAGCCAAGATGGGGTGACGACCAGAAACAATGAGCAGTTCTTC. The encoded protein is CASSQDGVTTRNNEQFF.

The CDR3 DNA reads TGTGCCAGCAGTGACGTTACAGGGGGCTGGGGTGAGCAGTTCTTC. This encodes CASSDVTGGWGEQFF. The chain uses TRBV6-4 and TRBJ2-1, with 9 bases matching TRBD1. The V and J ends lost 2 bases and 9 bases, in that order; junction bases with no gene match: 8. Looked up from germline, CDR1 is MRHNA and CDR2 is SNTAGT. The CDR3 has 15 amino acids.

This clone was recorded only once. The rearrangement uses TRBV28 and TRBJ2-1; a possible D gene is TRBD2 (5 bases). The germline V gene has CDR1 MDHEN and CDR2 SYDVKM. This CDR3 region has 13 residues. V lost 3 bases and J 4 bases, leaving 7 bases between the germline ends. The CDR3 region has the DNA TGTGCCAGCAGTTTGAGCGGATACAATGAGCAGTTCTTC. Its translation is CASSLSGYNEQFF.

The gene calls are TRBV5-4 and TRBJ2-1; 7 bases match TRBD1. V gave up 4 bases and J gave up 6 bases; unmatched junction bases: 4. The CDR3 covers 13 residues. In germline, CDR1 is SGHNT, CDR2 YYREEE (reference sequence). This CDR3 reads CASSPDRSNEQFF. In DNA, the CDR3 is TGTGCCAGCAGCCCGGACAGGAGCAATGAGCAGTTCTTC.

The rearrangement links TRBV28 to TRBJ2-2; TRBD2 aligns across 11 bases. CDR3 length: 18 residues. Germline-derived CDR1 and CDR2 are MDHEN and SYDVKM. V lost 5 bases and J lost 4; bases outside the gene matches: 12. DNA for the CDR3: TGTGCCAGCAGTACCTGGACTAGCGGGTCGGAGGGCACCGGGGAGCTGTTTTTT. Protein product: CASSTWTSGSEGTGELFF.

The chain carries TRBV11-2 and TRBJ2-1; D remains ambiguous. The CDR3 covers 12 residues. Germline CDR1 reads SGHAT; CDR2 reads FQNNGV. Trimming removed 6 bases from V and 5 bases from J, with 8 bases in between. CDR3 in amino acids: CASRKPDNEQFF. For the CDR3, the DNA is TGTGCCAGCAGAAAACCGGACAATGAGCAGTTCTTC.

The chain is built from TRBV18 and TRBJ2-7, with 11 bases that match TRBD1. Germline V gene lookup returns CDR1 KGHSH and CDR2 LQKENI. With V trimmed by 3 bases and J by 2 bases, 0 bases remained unmatched. This CDR3 has 14 residues. The CDR3 sequence is CASSPGQGAYEQYF. CDR3 DNA sequence: TGTGCCAGCTCACCGGGACAGGGGGCCTACGAGCAGTACTTC.

The chain has TRBV3-1 (or the pseudogene TRBV3-2) and TRBJ1-6; D remains unclear. The V end was cut by 4 bases, the J end by 0 bases, with 16 bases between. CDR1 and CDR2 from the germline V gene are LGHDT and YNNKEL (reference sequence). This CDR3 is 18 amino acids long. CDR3 residues: CASSPQFPQDSYNSPLHF. CDR3 nucleotides: TGTGCCAGCAGCCCCCAGTTCCCGCAGGACTCCTATAATTCACCCCTCCACTTT.

Comments on this clone: The sample carries other DNA sequences with the same CDR3. V and J are TRBV28 and TRBJ1-3; no clear D. CDR3 length equals 14 residues. Trimming stripped 3 bases from V and 4 bases from J, with 10 bases between. Germline loops: CDR1 MDHEN, CDR2 SYDVKM. CDR3 loop: CASSLVGSGNTIYF. CDR3 in DNA: TGTGCCAGCAGTTTGGTGGGAAGCGGAAACACCATATATTTT.